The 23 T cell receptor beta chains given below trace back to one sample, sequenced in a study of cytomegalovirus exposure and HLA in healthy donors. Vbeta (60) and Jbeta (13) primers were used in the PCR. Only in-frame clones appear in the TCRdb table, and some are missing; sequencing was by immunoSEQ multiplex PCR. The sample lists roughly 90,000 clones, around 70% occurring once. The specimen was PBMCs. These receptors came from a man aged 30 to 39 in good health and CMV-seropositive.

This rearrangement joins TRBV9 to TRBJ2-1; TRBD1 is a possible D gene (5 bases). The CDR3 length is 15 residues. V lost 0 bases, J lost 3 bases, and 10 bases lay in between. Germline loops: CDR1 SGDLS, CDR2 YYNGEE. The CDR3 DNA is TGTGCCAGCAGCGTAGAGGGGCTGGACTACAATGAGCAGTTCTTC. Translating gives CASSVEGLDYNEQFF.

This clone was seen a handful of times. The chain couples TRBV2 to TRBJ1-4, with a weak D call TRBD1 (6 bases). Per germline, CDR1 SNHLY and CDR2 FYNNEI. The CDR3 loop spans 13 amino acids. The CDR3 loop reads CATLGDNAEKLFF. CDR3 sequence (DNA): TGTGCGACTTTGGGGGACAATGCCGAAAAACTGTTTTTT.

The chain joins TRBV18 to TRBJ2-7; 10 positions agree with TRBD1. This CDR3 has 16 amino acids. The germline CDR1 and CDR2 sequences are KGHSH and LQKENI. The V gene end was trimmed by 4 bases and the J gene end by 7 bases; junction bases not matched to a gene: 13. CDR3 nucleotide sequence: TGTGCCAGCTCACGGGGGACAGGGGATACCTCGCGGGAGCAGTACTTC. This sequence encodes CASSRGTGDTSREQYF.

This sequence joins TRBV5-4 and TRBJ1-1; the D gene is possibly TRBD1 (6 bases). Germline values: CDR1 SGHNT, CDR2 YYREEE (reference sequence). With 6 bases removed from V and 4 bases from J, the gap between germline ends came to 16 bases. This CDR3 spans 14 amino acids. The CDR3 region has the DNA TGTGCCAGCACTTTGGGGCAGGGGACCACTGAAGCTTTCTTT. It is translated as CASTLGQGTTEAFF.

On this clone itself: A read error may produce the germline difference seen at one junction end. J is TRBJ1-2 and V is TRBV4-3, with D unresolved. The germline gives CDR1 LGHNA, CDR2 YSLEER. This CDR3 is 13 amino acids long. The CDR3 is CASSQDLPGSYVF. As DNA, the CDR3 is TGCGCCAGCAGCCAAGATTTACCGGGTTCCTACGTGTTC.

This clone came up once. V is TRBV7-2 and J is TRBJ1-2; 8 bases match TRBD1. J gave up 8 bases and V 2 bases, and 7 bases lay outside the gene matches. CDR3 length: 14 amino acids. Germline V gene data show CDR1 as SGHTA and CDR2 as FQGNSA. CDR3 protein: CASSLSDRAGGYTF. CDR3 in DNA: TGTGCCAGCAGCTTATCGGACAGGGCCGGGGGCTACACCTTC.

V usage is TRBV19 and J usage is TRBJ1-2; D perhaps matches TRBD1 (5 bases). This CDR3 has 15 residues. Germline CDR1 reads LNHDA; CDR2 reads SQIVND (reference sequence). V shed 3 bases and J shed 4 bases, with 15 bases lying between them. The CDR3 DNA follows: TGTGCCAGTAGTATCCCGACAGCTACCATCTATGGCTACACCTTC. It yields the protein CASSIPTATIYGYTF.

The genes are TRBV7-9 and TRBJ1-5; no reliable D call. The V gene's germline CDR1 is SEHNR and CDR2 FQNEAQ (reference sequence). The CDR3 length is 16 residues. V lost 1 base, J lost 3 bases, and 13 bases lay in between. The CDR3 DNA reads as TGTGCCAGCAGCTTAGGGGGAGGGCAGAACAATCAGCCCCAGCATTTT. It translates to CASSLGGGQNNQPQHF.

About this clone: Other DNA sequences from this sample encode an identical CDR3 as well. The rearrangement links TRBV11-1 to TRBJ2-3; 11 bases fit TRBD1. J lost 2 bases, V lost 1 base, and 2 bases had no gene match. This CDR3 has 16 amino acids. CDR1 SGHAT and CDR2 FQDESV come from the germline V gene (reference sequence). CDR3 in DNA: TGTGCCAGCAGCTTAGGAGGACAGGGGGCCACAGATACGCAGTATTTT. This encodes CASSLGGQGATDTQYF.

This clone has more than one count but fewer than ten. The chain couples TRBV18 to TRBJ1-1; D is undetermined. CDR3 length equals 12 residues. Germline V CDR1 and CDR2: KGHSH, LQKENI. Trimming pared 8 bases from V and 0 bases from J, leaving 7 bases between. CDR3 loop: CASQQVNTEAFF. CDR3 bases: TGTGCCAGCCAGCAGGTGAACACTGAAGCTTTCTTT.

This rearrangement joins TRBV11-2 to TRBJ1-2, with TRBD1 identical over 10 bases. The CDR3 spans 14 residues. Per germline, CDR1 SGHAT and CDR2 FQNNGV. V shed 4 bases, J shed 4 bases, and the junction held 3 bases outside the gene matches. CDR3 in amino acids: CASSWDRGSYGYTF. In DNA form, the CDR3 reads TGTGCCAGCAGCTGGGACAGGGGTAGCTATGGCTACACCTTC.

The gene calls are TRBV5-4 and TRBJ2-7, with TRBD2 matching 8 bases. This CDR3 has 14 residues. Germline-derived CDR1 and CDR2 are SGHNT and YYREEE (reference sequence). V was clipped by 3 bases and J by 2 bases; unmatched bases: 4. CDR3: CASSSAGGPYEQYF. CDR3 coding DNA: TGTGCCAGCAGCTCTGCGGGGGGACCCTACGAGCAGTACTTC. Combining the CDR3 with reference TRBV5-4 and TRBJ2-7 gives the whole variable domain ETGVTQSPTHLIKTRGQQVTLRCSSQSGHNTVSWYQQALGQGPQFIFQYYREEENGRGNFPPRFSGLQFPNYSSELNVNALELDDSALYLCASSSAGGPYEQYFGPGTRLTVT.

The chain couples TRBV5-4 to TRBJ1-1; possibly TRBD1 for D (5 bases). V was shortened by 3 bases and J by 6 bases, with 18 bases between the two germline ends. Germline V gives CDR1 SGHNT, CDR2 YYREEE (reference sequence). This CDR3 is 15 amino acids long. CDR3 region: CASSSGGGVVAEAFF. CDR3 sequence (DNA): TGTGCCAGCAGCTCTGGTGGGGGGGTAGTCGCTGAAGCTTTCTTT.

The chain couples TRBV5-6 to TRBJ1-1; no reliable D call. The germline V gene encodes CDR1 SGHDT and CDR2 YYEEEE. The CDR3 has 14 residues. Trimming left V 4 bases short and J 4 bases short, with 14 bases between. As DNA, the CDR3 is TGTGCCAGCAGCGCGCGGGGTGGTGTCACTGAAGCTTTCTTT. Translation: CASSARGGVTEAFF.

This CDR3 is CAWNQGEADTQYF. In nucleotides, the CDR3 is TGTGCCTGGAACCAGGGGGAAGCAGATACGCAGTATTTT. The rearrangement joins TRBV30 to TRBJ2-3; 7 bases are shared with TRBD1. CDR1 GTSNPN and CDR2 SVGIG come from the germline V gene (reference sequence). CDR3 length equals 13 residues. J was trimmed by 4 bases and V by 4 bases; bases with no gene match: 5.

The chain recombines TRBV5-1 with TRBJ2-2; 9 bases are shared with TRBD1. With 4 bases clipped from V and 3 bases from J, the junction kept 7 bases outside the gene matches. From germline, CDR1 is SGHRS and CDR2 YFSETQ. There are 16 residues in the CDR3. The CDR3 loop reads CASSPPGQGDTGELFF. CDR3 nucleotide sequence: TGCGCCAGCAGCCCCCCGGGACAGGGTGACACCGGGGAGCTGTTTTTT.

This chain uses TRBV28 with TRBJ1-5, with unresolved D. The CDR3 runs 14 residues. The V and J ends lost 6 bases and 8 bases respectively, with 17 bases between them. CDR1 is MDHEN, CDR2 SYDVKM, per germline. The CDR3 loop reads CASRLAGSGEPQHF. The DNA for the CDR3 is TGTGCCAGCAGGCTGGCGGGCAGCGGAGAGCCCCAGCATTTT.

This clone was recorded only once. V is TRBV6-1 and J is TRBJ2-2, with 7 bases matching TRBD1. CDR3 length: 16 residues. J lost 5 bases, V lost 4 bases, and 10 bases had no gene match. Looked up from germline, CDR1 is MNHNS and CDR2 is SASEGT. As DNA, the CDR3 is TGTGCCAGCAGTGCCGTGGACAGGCTAAGGACCGGGGAGCTGTTTTTT. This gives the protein CASSAVDRLRTGELFF.

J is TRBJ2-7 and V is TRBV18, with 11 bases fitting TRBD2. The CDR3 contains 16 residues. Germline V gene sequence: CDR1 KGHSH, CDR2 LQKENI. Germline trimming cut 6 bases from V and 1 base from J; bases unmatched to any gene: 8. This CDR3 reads CASSRRTSGPSYEQYF. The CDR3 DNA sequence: TGTGCCAGCTCTCGCCGGACTAGCGGGCCATCCTACGAGCAGTACTTC.

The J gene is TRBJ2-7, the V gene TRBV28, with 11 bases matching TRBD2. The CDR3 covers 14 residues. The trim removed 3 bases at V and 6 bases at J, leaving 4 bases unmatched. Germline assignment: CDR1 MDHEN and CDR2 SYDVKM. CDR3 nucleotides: TGTGCCAGCAGTTTTAGCGGGAGGGCCGGCGAGCAGTACTTC. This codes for CASSFSGRAGEQYF.

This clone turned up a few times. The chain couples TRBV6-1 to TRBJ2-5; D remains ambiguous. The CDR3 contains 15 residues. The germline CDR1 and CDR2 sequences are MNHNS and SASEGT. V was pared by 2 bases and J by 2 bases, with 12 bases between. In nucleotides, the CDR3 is TGTGCCAGCAGTGAACTTCGGGTACTGCAAGAGACCCAGTACTTC. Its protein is CASSELRVLQETQYF.

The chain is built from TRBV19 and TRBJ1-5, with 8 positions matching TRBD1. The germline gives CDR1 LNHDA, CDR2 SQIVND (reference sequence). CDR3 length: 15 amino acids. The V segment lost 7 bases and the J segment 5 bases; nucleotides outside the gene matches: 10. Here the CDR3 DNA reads TGTGCCAGTACCCCCGGGGCAGGGGGCTATCAGCCCCAGCATTTT. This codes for CASTPGAGGYQPQHF.

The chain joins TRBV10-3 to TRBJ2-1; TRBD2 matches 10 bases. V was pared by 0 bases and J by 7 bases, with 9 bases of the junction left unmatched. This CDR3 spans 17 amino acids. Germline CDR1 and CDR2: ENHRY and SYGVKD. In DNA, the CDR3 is TGTGCCATCAGTGAGTCGGAAGTAGCGGGAGGTAAAAATGAGCAGTTCTTC. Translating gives CAISESEVAGGKNEQFF.